One and the same sample provided the 13 T cell receptor beta chains below, sequenced in a study of Ad26.COV2.S vaccination and SARS-CoV-2 variants. Profiling relied on immunoSEQ multiplex PCR, and the TCRdb table lists in-frame clones only, not all of them. The sample shows around 100,000 clones, roughly 84% of them seen only once. The sequences come from peripheral blood, collected after recovery from COVID-19. The receptors were sampled from a human donor who had recovered from COVID-19.

This clone was detected only a few times. V and J are TRBV7-9 and TRBJ2-7; D is possibly TRBD1 (5 bases). CDR1 SEHNR and CDR2 FQNEAQ come from the germline V gene (reference sequence). The V and J ends lost 5 bases and 5 bases respectively, with 13 bases between them. The CDR3 contains 13 residues. The CDR3: CASSPEWGHEQYF. The CDR3 region has the DNA TGTGCCAGCAGCCCGGAATGGGGCCACGAGCAGTACTTC.

This chain uses TRBV5-1 with TRBJ1-1; D is ambiguous. Germline-derived CDR1 and CDR2 are SGHRS and YFSETQ. Trimming pared 3 bases from V and 1 base from J, leaving 13 bases between. CDR3 length: 15 residues. The DNA for the CDR3 is TGCGCCAGCAGCTCCACGGACTTGTCGAACACTGAAGCTTTCTTT. Residues: CASSSTDLSNTEAFF. Drawing the rest from reference TRBV5-1 and TRBJ1-1, the complete variable domain is KAGVTQTPRYLIKTRGQQVTLSCSPISGHRSVSWYQQTPGQGLQFLFEYFSETQRNKGNFPGRFSGRQFSNSRSEMNVSTLELGDSALYLCASSSTDLSNTEAFFGQGTRLTVV.

This clone was detected once. V and J are TRBV6-5 and TRBJ1-1; D is undetermined. CDR3 length equals 12 residues. The germline V gene has CDR1 MNHEY and CDR2 SVGAGI. V was shortened by 6 bases and J by 1 base, with 6 bases between the two germline ends. The CDR3 DNA sequence: TGTGCCAGCAGACAGACGAACACTGAAGCTTTCTTT. Its protein is CASRQTNTEAFF.

The CDR3 bases are TGCGCCAGCGGTAGCGGGGGAGACACAGATACGCAGTATTTT. Translated, it gives CASGSGGDTDTQYF. This chain uses TRBV5-1 with TRBJ2-3, with TRBD2 matching 9 bases. Per the germline V gene, CDR1 is SGHRS and CDR2 is YFSETQ. There are 14 residues in the CDR3. The V gene end was trimmed by 7 bases and the J gene end by 2 bases; junction bases not matched to a gene: 5.

The rearrangement links TRBV5-4 to TRBJ2-3; tentative D call: TRBD1 (5 bases). The V end was cut by 0 bases, the J end by 0 bases, with 11 bases between. Germline assignment: CDR1 SGHNT and CDR2 YYREEE (reference sequence). There are 16 residues in the CDR3. The CDR3 nucleotides are TGTGCCAGCAGCTTGGGGGGCGAGAGAAGCACAGATACGCAGTATTTT. It encodes CASSLGGERSTDTQYF.

The CDR3 DNA reads TGTGCCACTGGGGACAGGGAGAACACTGAAGCTTTCTTT. Encoded protein: CATGDRENTEAFF. This sequence joins TRBV10-3 and TRBJ1-1; 9 bases are a match to TRBD1. CDR1 is ENHRY and CDR2 is SYGVKD in the germline V gene. The length of the CDR3 is 13 residues. With V trimmed by 10 bases and J by 1 base, 4 bases remained unmatched.

The chain joins TRBV12-3 or TRBV12-4 to TRBJ2-7; no clear D. The CDR3 consists of 12 residues. The ends were cut back, 5 bases at V and 0 bases at J, with 5 bases in the middle. The CDR3 DNA reads as TGTGCCAGCAGTCTACACTCCTACGAGCAGTACTTC. It specifies CASSLHSYEQYF.

CDR3 residues: CASSPGGWTGGVGGQPQHF. The DNA for the CDR3 is TGTGCCAGCAGCCCCGGCGGCTGGACAGGGGGCGTGGGGGGGCAGCCCCAGCATTTT. The V call is TRBV5-5, the J call TRBJ1-5; 11 bases fit TRBD1. CDR1 and CDR2 from the germline V gene are SGHKS and YYEKEE (reference sequence). The V gene end was trimmed by 4 bases and the J gene end by 7 bases; junction bases not matched to a gene: 19. The CDR3 length is 19 residues. Full variable domain (remainder filled in from reference TRBV5-5 and TRBJ1-5): DAGVTQSPTHLIKTRGQQVTLRCSPISGHKSVSWYQQVLGQGPQFIFQYYEKEERGRGNFPDRFSARQFPNYSSELNVNALLLGDSALYLCASSPGGWTGGVGGQPQHFGDGTRLSIL.

J is TRBJ1-3 and V is TRBV28; 8 nucleotides agree with TRBD1. Germline V gene lookup returns CDR1 MDHEN and CDR2 SYDVKM. Germline trimming cut 4 bases from V and 7 bases from J; bases unmatched to any gene: 9. CDR3 length equals 15 residues. The CDR3 reads CASSSLGQGLNTIYF. The CDR3 DNA sequence: TGTGCCAGCAGTTCCCTCGGACAGGGTTTGAACACCATATATTTT.

The chain has TRBV3-1 (or the pseudogene TRBV3-2) and TRBJ2-7; D gene uncertain. There are 11 residues in the CDR3. In germline, CDR1 is LGHDT, CDR2 YNNKEL (reference sequence). V was trimmed by 6 bases and J by 0 bases, leaving 3 bases between them. DNA for the CDR3: TGTGCCAGCAGATCCTCCTACGAGCAGTACTTC. This codes for CASRSSYEQYF.

CDR3 amino acids: CASSQELGLATDTQYF. In DNA form, the CDR3 reads TGCGCCAGCAGCCAAGAATTAGGGCTAGCTACAGATACGCAGTATTTT. The chain couples TRBV4-1 to TRBJ2-3; TRBD2 is a possible D gene (5 bases). CDR3 size: 16 residues. CDR1 MGHRA and CDR2 YSYEKL come from the germline V gene. Trimming took off 0 bases at V and 3 bases at J, with 13 bases between the two ends.

This chain links TRBV6-5 with TRBJ2-7, with D possibly TRBD2 on 5 matching bases. The CDR3 consists of 14 residues. Trimming removed 4 bases at V and 3 bases at J, with 13 bases between. Germline CDR1 and CDR2: MNHEY and SVGAGI. This chain's CDR3 is CASSFRGAGYEQYF. The CDR3 DNA reads TGTGCCAGCAGTTTCCGGGGTGCGGGCTACGAGCAGTACTTC.

The chain couples TRBV28 to TRBJ2-5, with D uncertain. Germline V gene data show CDR1 as MDHEN and CDR2 as SYDVKM. V was cut by 3 bases and J by 1 base, with 15 bases left in between. The CDR3 sequence is 16 residues long. CDR3 sequence reads: CASSFLTATSQETQYF. DNA of the CDR3: TGTGCCAGCAGTTTTTTAACAGCTACCAGCCAAGAGACCCAGTACTTC. Drawing the rest from reference TRBV28 and TRBJ2-5, the complete variable domain is DVKVTQSSRYLVKRTGEKVFLECVQDMDHENMFWYRQDPGLGLRLIYFSYDVKMKEKGDIPEGYSVSREKKERFSLILESASTNQTSMYLCASSFLTATSQETQYFGPGTRLLVL.